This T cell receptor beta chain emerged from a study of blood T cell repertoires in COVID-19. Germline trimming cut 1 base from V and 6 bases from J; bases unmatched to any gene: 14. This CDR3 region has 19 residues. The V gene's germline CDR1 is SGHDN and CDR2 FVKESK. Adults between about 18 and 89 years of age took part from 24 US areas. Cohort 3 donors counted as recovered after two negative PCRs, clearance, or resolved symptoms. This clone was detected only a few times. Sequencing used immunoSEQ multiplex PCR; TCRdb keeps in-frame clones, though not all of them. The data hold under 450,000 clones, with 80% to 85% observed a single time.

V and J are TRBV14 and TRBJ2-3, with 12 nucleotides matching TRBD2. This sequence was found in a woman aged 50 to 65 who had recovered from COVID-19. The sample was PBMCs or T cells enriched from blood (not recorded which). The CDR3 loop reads CASSQAPGLAGMWFDTQYF. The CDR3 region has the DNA TGTGCCAGCAGCCAAGCCCCTGGACTAGCGGGAATGTGGTTCGATACGCAGTATTTT. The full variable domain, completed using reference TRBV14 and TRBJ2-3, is EAGVTQFPSHSVIEKGQTVTLRCDPISGHDNLYWYRRVMGKEIKFLLHFVKESKQDESGMPNNRFLAERTGGTYSTLKVQPAELEDSGVYFCASSQAPGLAGMWFDTQYFGPGTRLTVL.